The source of this TCR beta chain is a study of radiation and T cells in renal cell carcinoma. The CDR3 is 14 amino acids. With 3 bases clipped from V and 5 bases from J, the junction kept 3 bases outside the gene matches. CDR1 SGHNT and CDR2 YYREEE come from the germline V gene (reference sequence). Time point denoted: blood 4 weeks post-SBRT, at nephrectomy. Described treatment: 15 Gy SBRT to primary tumor, nephrectomy 4 weeks later. Nephrectomy followed 15 Gy stereotactic body radiation by 4 weeks. Serial blood draws occurred at baseline and 2 and 4 weeks post-SBRT. Sequencing used immunoSEQ multiplex PCR; TCRdb keeps in-frame clones, though not all of them. The sample includes 140,000 to 150,000 clones, approximately 86% seen only once; the top ten take about a sixth.

The sample was blood, taken from a patient whose treatment included radiotherapy and nephrectomy. This TCR came from a woman aged 45-60 years with renal cell carcinoma. V is TRBV5-4 and J is TRBJ1-4; TRBD1 matches at 8 bases. CDR3: CASSYRGRNEKLFF. CDR3 nucleotide sequence: TGTGCCAGCAGCTACAGGGGGAGGAATGAAAAACTGTTTTTT.